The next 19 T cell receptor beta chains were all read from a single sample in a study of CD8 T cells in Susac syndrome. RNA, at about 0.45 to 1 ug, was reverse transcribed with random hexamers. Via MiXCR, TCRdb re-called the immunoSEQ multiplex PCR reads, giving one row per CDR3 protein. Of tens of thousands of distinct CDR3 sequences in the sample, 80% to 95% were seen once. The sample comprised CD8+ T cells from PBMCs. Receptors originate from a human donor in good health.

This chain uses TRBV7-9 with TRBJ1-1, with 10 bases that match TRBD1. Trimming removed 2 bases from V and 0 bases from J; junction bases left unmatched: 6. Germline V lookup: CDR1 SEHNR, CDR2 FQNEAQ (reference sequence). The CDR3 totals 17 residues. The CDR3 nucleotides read TGTGCCAGCAGCTTACCTGACAGGGGGCCAGTGAACACTGAAGCTTTCTTT. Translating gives CASSLPDRGPVNTEAFF.

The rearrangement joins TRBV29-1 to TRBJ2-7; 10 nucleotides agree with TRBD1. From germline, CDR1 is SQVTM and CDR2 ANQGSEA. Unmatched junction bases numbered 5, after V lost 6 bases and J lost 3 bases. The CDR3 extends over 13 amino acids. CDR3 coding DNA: TGCAGCGTCGGGACAGGGGATTTCTACGAGCAGTACTTC. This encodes CSVGTGDFYEQYF.

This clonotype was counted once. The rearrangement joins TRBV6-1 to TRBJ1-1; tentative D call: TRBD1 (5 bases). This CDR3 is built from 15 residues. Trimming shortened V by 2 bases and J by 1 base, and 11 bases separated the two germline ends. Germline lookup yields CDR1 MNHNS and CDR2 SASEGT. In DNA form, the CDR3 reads TGTGCCAGCAGTGAACCCGGGACTGCGAACACTGAAGCTTTCTTT. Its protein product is CASSEPGTANTEAFF.

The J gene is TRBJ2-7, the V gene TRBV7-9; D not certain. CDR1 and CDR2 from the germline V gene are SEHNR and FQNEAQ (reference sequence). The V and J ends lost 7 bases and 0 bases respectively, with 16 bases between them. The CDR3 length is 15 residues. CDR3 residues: CASIDVKDYSYEQYF. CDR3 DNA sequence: TGTGCCAGCATAGATGTTAAGGATTACTCCTACGAGCAGTACTTC.

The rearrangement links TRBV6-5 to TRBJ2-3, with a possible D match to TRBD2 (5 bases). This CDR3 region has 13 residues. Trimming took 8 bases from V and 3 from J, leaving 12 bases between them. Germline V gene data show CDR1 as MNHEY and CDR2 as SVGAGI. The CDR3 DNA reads TGTGCCAGCTTCCGGGGAAGAACAGATACGCAGTATTTT. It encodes CASFRGRTDTQYF.

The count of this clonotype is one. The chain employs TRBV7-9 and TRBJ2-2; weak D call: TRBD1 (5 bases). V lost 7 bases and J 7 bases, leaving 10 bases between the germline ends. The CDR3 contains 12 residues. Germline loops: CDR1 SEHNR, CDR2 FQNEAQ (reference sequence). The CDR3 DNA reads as TGTGCCAGCACCCATAGGGGCGGGGAGCTGTTTTTT. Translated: CASTHRGGELFF. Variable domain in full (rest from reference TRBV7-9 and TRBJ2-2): DTGVSQNPRHKITKRGQNVTFRCDPISEHNRLYWYRQTLGQGPEFLTYFQNEAQLEKSRLLSDRFSAERPKGSFSTLEIQRTEQGDSAMYLCASTHRGGELFFGEGSRLTVL.

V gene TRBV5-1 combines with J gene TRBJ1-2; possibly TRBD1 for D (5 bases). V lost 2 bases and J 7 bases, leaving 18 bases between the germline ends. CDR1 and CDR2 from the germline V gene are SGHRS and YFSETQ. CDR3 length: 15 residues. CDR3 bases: TGCGCCAGCAGCTTAGGCGGCAGGGAATTACCTGGCTACACCTTC. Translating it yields CASSLGGRELPGYTF.

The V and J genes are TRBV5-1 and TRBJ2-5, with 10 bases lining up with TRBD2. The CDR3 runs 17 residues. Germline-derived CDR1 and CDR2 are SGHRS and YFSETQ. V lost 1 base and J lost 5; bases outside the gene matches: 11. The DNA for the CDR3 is TGCGCCAGCAGCTTGCGGGCTAGCGGGAGTGGCAGCGAGACCCAGTACTTC. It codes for CASSLRASGSGSETQYF.

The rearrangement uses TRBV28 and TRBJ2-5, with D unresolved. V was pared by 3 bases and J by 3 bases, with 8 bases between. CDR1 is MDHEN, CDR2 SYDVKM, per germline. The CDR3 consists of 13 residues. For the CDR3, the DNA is TGTGCCAGCAGTTTTAGATGGGAAGAGACCCAGTACTTC. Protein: CASSFRWEETQYF. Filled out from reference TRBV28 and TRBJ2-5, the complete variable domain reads DVKVTQSSRYLVKRTGEKVFLECVQDMDHENMFWYRQDPGLGLRLIYFSYDVKMKEKGDIPEGYSVSREKKERFSLILESASTNQTSMYLCASSFRWEETQYFGPGTRLLVL.

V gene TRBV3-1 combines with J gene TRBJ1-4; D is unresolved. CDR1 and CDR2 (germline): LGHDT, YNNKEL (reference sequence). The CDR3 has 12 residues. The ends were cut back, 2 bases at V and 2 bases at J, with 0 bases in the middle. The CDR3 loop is CASSQTNEKLFF. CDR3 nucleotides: TGTGCCAGCAGCCAAACTAATGAAAAACTGTTTTTT.

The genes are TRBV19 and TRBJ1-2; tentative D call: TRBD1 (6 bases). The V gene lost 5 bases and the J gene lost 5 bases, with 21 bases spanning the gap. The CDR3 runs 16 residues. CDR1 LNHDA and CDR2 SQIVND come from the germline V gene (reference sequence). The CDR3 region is CASSPGAGSFRYGYTF. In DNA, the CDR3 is TGTGCCAGTAGTCCGGGGGCTGGGTCGTTCAGATATGGCTACACCTTC.

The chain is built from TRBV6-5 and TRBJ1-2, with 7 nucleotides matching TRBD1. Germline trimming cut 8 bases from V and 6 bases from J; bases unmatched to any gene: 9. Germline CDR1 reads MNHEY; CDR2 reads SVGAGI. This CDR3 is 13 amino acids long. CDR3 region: CASGNRGMNGYTF. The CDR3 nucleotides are TGTGCCAGCGGGAACAGGGGTATGAATGGCTACACCTTC.

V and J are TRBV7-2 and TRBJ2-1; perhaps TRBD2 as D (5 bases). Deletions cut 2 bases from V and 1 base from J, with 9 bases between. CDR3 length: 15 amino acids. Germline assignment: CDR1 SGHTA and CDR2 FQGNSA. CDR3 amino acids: CASSLSRGSYNEQFF. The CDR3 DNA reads TGTGCCAGCAGCTTAAGCCGGGGATCCTACAATGAGCAGTTCTTC.

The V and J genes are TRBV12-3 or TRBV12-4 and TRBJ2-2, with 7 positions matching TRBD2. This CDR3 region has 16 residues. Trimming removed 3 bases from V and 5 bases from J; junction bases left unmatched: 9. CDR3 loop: CASSFSPPGGTGELFF. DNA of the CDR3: TGTGCCAGCAGTTTCAGCCCGCCCGGGGGGACCGGGGAGCTGTTTTTT.

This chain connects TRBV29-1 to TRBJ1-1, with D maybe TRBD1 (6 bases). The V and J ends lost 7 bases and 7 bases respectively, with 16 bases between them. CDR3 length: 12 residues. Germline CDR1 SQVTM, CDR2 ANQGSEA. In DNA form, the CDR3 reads TGCAGCGCGACGAAGACAGGCAATGAAGCTTTCTTT. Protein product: CSATKTGNEAFF.

This chain's CDR3 is CASSFMTSGIHEQYF. The DNA for the CDR3 is TGTGCCAGCAGTTTTATGACTAGCGGGATCCACGAGCAGTACTTC. V gene TRBV12-3 or TRBV12-4 combines with J gene TRBJ2-7; 11 nucleotides line up with TRBD2. Trimming took 3 bases from V and 5 from J; bases not matched to a gene: 6. The CDR3 consists of 15 residues.

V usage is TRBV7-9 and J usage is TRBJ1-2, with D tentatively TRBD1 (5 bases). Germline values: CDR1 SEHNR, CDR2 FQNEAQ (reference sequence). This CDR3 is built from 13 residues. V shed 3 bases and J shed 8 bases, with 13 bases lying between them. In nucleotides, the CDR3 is TGTGCCAGCAGCTTTGAAGGGGCGGACGGCTACACCTTC. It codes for CASSFEGADGYTF.

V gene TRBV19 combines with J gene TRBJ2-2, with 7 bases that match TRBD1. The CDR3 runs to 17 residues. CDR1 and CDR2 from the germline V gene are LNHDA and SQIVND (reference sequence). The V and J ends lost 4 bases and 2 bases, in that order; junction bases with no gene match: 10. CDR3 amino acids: CASSKRGQLGNTGELFF. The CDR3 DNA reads TGTGCCAGTAGTAAACGGGGACAGTTGGGCAACACCGGGGAGCTGTTTTTT.

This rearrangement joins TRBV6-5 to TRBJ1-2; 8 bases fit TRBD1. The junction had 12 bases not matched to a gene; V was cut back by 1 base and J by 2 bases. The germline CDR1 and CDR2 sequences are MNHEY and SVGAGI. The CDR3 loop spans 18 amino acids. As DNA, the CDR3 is TGTGCCAGCAGTTACTGGGGGGGCGGACAGGGATTCAACTATGGCTACACCTTC. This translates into CASSYWGGGQGFNYGYTF.